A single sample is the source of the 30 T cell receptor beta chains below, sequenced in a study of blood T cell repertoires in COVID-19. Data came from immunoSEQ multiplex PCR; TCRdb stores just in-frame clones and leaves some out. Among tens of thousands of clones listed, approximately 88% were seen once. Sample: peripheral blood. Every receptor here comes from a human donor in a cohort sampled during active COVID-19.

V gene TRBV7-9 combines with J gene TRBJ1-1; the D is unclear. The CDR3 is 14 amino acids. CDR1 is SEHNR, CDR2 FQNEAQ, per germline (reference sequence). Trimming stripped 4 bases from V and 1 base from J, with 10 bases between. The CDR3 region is CASSSEGENTEAFF. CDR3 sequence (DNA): TGTGCCAGCAGCTCTGAGGGTGAGAACACTGAAGCTTTCTTT.

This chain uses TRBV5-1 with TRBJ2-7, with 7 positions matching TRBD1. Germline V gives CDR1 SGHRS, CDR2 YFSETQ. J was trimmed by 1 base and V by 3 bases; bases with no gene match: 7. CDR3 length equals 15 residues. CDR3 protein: CASSWTPTGSYEQYF. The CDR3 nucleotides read TGCGCCAGCAGCTGGACGCCGACAGGGTCCTACGAGCAGTACTTC.

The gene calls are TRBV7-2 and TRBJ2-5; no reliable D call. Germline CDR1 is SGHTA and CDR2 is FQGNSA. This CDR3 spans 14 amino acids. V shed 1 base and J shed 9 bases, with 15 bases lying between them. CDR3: CASSLDGSALAQYF. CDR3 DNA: TGTGCCAGCAGCTTAGACGGGTCGGCCCTGGCCCAGTACTTC.

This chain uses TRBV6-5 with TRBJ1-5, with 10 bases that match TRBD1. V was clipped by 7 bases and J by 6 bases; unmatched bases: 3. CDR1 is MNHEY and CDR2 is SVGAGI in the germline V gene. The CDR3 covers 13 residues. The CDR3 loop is CASTRTGGQPQHF. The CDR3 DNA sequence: TGTGCCAGCACTCGGACAGGGGGTCAGCCCCAGCATTTT.

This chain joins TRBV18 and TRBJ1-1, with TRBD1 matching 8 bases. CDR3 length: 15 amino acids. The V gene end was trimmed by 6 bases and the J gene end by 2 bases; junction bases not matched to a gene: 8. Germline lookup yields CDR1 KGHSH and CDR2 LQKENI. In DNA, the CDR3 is TGTGCCAGCTCCCTCATGACAGGGGCTAACACTGAAGCTTTCTTT. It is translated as CASSLMTGANTEAFF.

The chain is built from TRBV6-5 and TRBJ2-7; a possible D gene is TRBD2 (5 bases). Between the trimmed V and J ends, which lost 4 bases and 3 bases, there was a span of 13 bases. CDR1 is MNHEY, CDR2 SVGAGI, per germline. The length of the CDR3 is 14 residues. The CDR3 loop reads CASSSTGTNYEQYF. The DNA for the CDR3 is TGTGCCAGCAGTTCTACGGGAACTAACTACGAGCAGTACTTC.

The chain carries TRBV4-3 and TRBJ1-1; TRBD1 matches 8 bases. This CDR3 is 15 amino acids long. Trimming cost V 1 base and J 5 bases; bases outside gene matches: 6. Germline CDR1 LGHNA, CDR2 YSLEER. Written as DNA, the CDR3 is TGCGCCAGCAGCCAAGGCTCGACAGGGGAGACTGAAGCTTTCTTT. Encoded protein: CASSQGSTGETEAFF.

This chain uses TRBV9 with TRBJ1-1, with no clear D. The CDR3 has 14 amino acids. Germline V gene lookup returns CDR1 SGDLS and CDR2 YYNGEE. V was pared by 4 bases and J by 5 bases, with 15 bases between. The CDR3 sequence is CASSSETGLTEAFF. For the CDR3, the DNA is TGTGCCAGCAGCTCAGAGACGGGGTTGACTGAAGCTTTCTTT.

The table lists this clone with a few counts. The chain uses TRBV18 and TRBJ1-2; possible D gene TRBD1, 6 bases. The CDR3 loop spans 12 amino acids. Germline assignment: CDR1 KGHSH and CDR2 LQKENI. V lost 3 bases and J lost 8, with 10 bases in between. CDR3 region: CASSPNREGYTF. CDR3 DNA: TGTGCCAGCTCACCGAACAGGGAGGGCTACACCTTC.

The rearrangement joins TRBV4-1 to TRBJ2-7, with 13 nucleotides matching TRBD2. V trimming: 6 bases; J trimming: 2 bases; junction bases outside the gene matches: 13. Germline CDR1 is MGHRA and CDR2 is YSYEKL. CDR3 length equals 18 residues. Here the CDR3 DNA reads TGCGCCAGCAGTCGGACTAGCGGGGGCGCGGGGGGGGCCTACGAGCAGTACTTC. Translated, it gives CASSRTSGGAGGAYEQYF.

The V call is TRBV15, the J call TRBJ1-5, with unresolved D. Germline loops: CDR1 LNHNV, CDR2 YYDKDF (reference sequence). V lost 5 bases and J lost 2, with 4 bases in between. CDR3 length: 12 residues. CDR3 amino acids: CATSSGNQPQHF. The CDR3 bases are TGTGCCACCAGCTCCGGCAATCAGCCCCAGCATTTT.

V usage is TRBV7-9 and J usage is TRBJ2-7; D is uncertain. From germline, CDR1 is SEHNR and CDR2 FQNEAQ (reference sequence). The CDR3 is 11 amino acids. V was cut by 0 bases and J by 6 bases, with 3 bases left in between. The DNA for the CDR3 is TGTGCCAGCAGCTTAGCGCGCGAGCAGTACTTC. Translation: CASSLAREQYF.

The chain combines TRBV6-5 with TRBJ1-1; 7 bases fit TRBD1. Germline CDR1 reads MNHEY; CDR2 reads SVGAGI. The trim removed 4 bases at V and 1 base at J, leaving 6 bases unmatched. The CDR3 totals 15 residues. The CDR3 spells CASSFDRATNTEAFF. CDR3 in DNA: TGTGCCAGCAGTTTCGACAGGGCGACGAACACTGAAGCTTTCTTT.

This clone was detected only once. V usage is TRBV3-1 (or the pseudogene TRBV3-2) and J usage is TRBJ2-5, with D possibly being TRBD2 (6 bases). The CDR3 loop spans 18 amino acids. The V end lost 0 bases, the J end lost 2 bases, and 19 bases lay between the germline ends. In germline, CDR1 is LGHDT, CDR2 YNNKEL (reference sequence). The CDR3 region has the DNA TGTGCCAGCAGCCAAGATTGGAAGGGAGGCGGTAATCAAGAGACCCAGTACTTC. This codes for CASSQDWKGGGNQETQYF.

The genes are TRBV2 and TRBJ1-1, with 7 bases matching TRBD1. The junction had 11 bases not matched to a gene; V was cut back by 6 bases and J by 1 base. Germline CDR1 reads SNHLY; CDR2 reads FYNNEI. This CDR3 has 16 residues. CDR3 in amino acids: CASRRGPGAGNTEAFF. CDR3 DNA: TGTGCCAGCAGGAGGGGGCCGGGGGCAGGGAACACTGAAGCTTTCTTT.

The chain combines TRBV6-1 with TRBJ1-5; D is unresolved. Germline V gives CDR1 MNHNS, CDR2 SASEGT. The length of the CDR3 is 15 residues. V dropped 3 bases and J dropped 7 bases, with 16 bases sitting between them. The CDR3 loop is CASSDRGGYGQPQHF. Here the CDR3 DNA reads TGTGCCAGCAGTGACCGAGGAGGCTACGGGCAGCCCCAGCATTTT.

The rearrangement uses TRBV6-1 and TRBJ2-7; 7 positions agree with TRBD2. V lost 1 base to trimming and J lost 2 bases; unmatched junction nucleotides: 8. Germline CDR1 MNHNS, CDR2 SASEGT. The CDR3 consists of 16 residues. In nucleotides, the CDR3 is TGTGCCAGCAGTGAAGGTTGGGAGGGTATGGCCTACGAGCAGTACTTC. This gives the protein CASSEGWEGMAYEQYF.

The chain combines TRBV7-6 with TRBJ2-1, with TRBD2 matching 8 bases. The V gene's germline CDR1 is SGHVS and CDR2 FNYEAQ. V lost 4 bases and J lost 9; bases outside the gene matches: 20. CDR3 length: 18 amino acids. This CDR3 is CASSSPGTLGGGRTEQFF. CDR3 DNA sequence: TGTGCCAGCAGCTCCCCAGGCACCCTCGGGGGGGGTCGAACTGAGCAGTTCTTC.

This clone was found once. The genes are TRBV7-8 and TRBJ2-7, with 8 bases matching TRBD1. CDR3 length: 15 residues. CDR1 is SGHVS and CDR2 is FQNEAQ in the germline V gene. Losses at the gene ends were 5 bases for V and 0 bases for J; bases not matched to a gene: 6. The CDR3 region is CASSLGQGRSYEQYF. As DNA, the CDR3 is TGTGCCAGCAGCCTCGGACAGGGACGCTCCTACGAGCAGTACTTC.

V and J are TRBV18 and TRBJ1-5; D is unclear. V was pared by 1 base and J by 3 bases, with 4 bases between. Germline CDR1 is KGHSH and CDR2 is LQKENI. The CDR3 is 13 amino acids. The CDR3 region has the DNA TGTGCCAGCTCACCACAACTCAATCAGCCCCAGCATTTT. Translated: CASSPQLNQPQHF.

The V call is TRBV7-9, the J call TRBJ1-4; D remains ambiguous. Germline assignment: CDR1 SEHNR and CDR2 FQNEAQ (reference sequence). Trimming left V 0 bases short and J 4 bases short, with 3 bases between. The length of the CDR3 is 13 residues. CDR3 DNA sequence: TGTGCCAGCAGCTTAGCCCTTAATGAAAAACTGTTTTTT. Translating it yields CASSLALNEKLFF.

The CDR3 reads CSVVSQINTEAFF. CDR3 DNA: TGCAGCGTTGTAAGTCAGATTAACACTGAAGCTTTCTTT. The chain employs TRBV29-1 and TRBJ1-1; D unresolved. V shed 4 bases and J shed 2 bases, with 11 bases lying between them. This CDR3 comprises 13 residues. Germline CDR1 is SQVTM and CDR2 is ANQGSEA.

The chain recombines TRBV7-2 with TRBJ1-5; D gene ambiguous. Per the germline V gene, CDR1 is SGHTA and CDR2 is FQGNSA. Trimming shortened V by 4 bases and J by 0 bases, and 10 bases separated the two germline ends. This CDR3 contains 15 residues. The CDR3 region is CASSSATGSNQPQHF. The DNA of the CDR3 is TGTGCCAGCAGCTCCGCCACTGGTAGCAATCAGCCCCAGCATTTT.

CDR3 region: CASSQEVGGTGANVLTF. CDR3 coding DNA: TGTGCCAGCAGCCAAGAGGTCGGGGGGACTGGGGCCAACGTCCTGACTTTC. The chain recombines TRBV3-1 (or the pseudogene TRBV3-2) with TRBJ2-6, with 7 bases aligning to TRBD2. Germline V gene sequence: CDR1 LGHDT, CDR2 YNNKEL (reference sequence). The CDR3 has 17 amino acids. V dropped 0 bases and J dropped 2; count of bases not matched to a gene: 4.

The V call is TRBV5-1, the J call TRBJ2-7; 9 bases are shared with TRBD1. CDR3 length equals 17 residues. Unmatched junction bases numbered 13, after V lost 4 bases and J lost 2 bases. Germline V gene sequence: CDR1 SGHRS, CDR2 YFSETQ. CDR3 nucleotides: TGCGCCAGCAGCCAAACTTTTTTGGGACAGGGAGCCTACGAGCAGTACTTC. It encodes CASSQTFLGQGAYEQYF.

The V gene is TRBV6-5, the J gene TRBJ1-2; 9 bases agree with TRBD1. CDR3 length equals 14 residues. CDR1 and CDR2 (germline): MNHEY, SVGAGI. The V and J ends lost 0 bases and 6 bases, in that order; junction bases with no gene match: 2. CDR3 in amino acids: CASSYSQGAHGYTF. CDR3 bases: TGTGCCAGCAGTTACTCACAGGGGGCCCATGGCTACACCTTC.

The CDR3 region has the DNA TGTGCCAGCAGTGAAGCTCTGATTCCGGGAGCGTATGGCTACACCTTC. This sequence encodes CASSEALIPGAYGYTF. The chain couples TRBV2 to TRBJ1-2, with D unclear. Between the trimmed V and J ends, which lost 0 bases and 5 bases, there was a span of 16 bases. From germline, CDR1 is SNHLY and CDR2 FYNNEI. The CDR3 is made up of 16 amino acids.

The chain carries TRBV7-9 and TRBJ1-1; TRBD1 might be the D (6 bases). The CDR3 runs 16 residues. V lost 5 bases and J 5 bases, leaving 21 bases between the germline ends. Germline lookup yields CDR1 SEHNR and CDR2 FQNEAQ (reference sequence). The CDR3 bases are TGTGCCAGCAGCAACGCTAGGGGGGGCTTAGGGACTGAAGCTTTCTTT. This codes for CASSNARGGLGTEAFF.

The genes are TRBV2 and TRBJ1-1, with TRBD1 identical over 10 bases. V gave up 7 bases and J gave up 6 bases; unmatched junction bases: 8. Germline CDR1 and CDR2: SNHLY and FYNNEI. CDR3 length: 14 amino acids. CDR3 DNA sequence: TGTGCCAGCACTGGGGACAGGGGAGGCGCTGAAGCTTTCTTT. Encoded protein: CASTGDRGGAEAFF.

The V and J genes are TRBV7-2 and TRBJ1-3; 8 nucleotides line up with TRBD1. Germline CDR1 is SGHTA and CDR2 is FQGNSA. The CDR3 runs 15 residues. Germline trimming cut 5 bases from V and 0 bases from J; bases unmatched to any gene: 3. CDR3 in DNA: TGTGCCAGCAGCATTGACAGGGGCTCTGGAAACACCATATATTTT. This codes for CASSIDRGSGNTIYF.